This TCR beta chain was retrieved from a study of response to subunit inactivated influenza vaccine. Note on this clonotype: The antigen remains unidentified.

V was pared by 0 bases and J by 4 bases, with 7 bases of the junction left unmatched. The CDR3 is 15 amino acids. The germline CDR1 and CDR2 sequences are DFQATT and SNEGSKA (reference sequence). Study-wide findings and caveats: The authors put forward the suggestion that each seasonal influenza vaccination may bring in only a limited number of new T cells.

TCRdb reanalysed the RT-PCR reads using MiXCR and keeps one entry per CDR3 protein. The repertoire holds around 520,000 distinct CDR3 sequences, with roughly 23% as singletons. This sequence was found in a man in his fifties or sixties who received an inactivated influenza vaccine. The rearrangement joins TRBV20-1 to TRBJ2-5, with 8 nucleotides matching TRBD1. The sequencing here drew on CD4+ T cells sorted from PBMCs, taken roughly 5 days after vaccination. CDR3 protein: CSARDAGGAGETQYF. For the CDR3, the DNA is TGCAGTGCTAGAGATGCAGGGGGCGCGGGAGAGACCCAGTACTTC.